These 21 T cell receptor beta chains originate from one sample sequenced in a study of breast tumors, draining lymph nodes, adjacent tissues. TCRdb reanalysed the multiplex PCR reads using MiXCR and keeps one entry per CDR3 protein. This sample has about 270,000 distinct CDR3 sequences, with around 30% found just once. Breast cancer patients provided tissue from their axillary draining lymph nodes. Source material: axillary lymph node tissue. These receptors all stem from a female donor with breast cancer. Some clones in this sample may be carry-over from other donors' samples.

As regards this clonotype: A read error is likely, as this CDR3 ends without the conserved phenylalanine or tryptophan. It is unclear where the CDR3 begins or ends on the DNA, so no DNA is shown, and the CDR3 is as TCRdb lists it. V and J are TRBV24-1 and TRBJ1-4. The length of the CDR3 is 8 amino acids, counting both ends. Germline CDR1 and CDR2: KGHDR and SFDVKD. This CDR3 reads CATSELTS.

This clonotype was counted at least ten times. V and J are TRBV18 and TRBJ2-5; possible D gene TRBD1, 6 bases. The germline V gene has CDR1 KGHSH and CDR2 LQKENI. The V gene lost 0 bases and the J gene lost 1 base, with 9 bases spanning the gap. This CDR3 region has 15 residues. In DNA, the CDR3 is TGTGCCAGCTCACCACCGGGGACATTCCAAGAGACCCAGTACTTC. It specifies CASSPPGTFQETQYF. The complete variable domain, with remaining parts taken from reference TRBV18 and TRBJ2-5, reads NAGVMQNPRHLVRRRGQEARLRCSPMKGHSHVYWYRQLPEEGLKFMVYLQKENIIDESGMPKERFSAEFPKEGPSILRIQQVVRGDSAAYFCASSPPGTFQETQYFGPGTRLLVL.

The CDR3 here is CASSMALAGEGNEQFF. The CDR3 DNA follows: TGTGCCAGTAGTATGGCACTAGCGGGCGAGGGAAATGAGCAGTTCTTC. This chain links TRBV19 with TRBJ2-1; 9 nucleotides match TRBD2. The CDR3 loop spans 16 amino acids. Germline trimming cut 3 bases from V and 7 bases from J; bases unmatched to any gene: 10. Germline V lookup: CDR1 LNHDA, CDR2 SQIVND (reference sequence). The full variable domain, in which reference TRBV19 and TRBJ2-1 provide the parts outside the CDR3, is DGGITQSPKYLFRKEGQNVTLSCEQNLNHDAMYWYRQDPGQGLRLIYYSQIVNDFQKGDIAEGYSVSREKKESFPLTVTSAQKNPTAFYLCASSMALAGEGNEQFFGPGTRLTVL.

As regards this clonotype: At one of its ends the junction is not consistent with the germline gene, which may arise from a read error. As DNA, the CDR3 is TGCGCCAGCAGCCAAGGTAGCGCCAGATTCTACGAGCAGAACTTC. Translated, it gives CASSQGSARFYEQNF. V is TRBV14 and J is TRBJ2-7, with D possibly TRBD2 on 5 matching bases. The CDR3 extends over 15 amino acids. Germline V CDR1 and CDR2: SGHDN, FVKESK.

This clonotype was counted many times. The chain couples TRBV4-2 to TRBJ1-2, with D tentatively TRBD1 (6 bases). The V gene lost 4 bases and the J gene lost 5 bases, with 17 bases spanning the gap. This CDR3 comprises 15 residues. CDR1 and CDR2 from the germline V gene are LGHNA and YNFKEQ. CDR3 region: CASSPAGTLLYGYTF. CDR3 sequence (DNA): TGTGCCAGCAGCCCGGCCGGGACACTTTTGTATGGCTACACCTTC.

Regarding this clonotype: Here the CDR3 omits its conserved ending phenylalanine or tryptophan, so a read error is the likely source. The chain couples TRBV9 to TRBJ1-2, with D maybe TRBD1 (6 bases). Trimming pared 4 bases from V and 7 bases from J, leaving 14 bases between. Germline V gives CDR1 SGDLS, CDR2 YYNGEE. The CDR3 consists of 13 residues. CDR3 region: CASSPQGFGGYTS. Here the CDR3 DNA reads TGTGCCAGCAGCCCTCAGGGGTTCGGTGGCTACACCTCC.

Here the CDR3 DNA reads TGTGCCAGCAGCTTGTGGGAAAGCATGAACACTGAAGCTTTCTTT. This gives the protein CASSLWESMNTEAFF. The rearrangement links TRBV5-4 to TRBJ1-1; D not certain. The CDR3 consists of 15 residues. The V end lost 1 base, the J end lost 0 bases, and 10 bases lay between the germline ends. Germline V gene sequence: CDR1 SGHNT, CDR2 YYREEE (reference sequence).

In its sample, this clonotype was seen many times. The chain recombines TRBV20-1 with TRBJ2-1; D is unclear. Looked up from germline, CDR1 is DFQATT and CDR2 is SNEGSKA (reference sequence). The CDR3 is 14 amino acids. Trimming took 0 bases from V and 0 from J, leaving 6 bases between them. The DNA of the CDR3 is TGCAGTGCTAGAGAGGCAGTCTCCTACAATGAGCAGTTCTTC. It yields the protein CSAREAVSYNEQFF.

This clonotype has ten or more counts. The chain links TRBV29-1 to TRBJ2-2, with 8 bases aligning to TRBD2. The CDR3 runs to 14 residues. CDR1 is SQVTM and CDR2 is ANQGSEA in the germline V gene. V lost 4 bases to trimming and J lost 2 bases; unmatched junction nucleotides: 3. The CDR3 here is CSVGTSGNTGELFF. The CDR3 coding sequence is TGCAGCGTTGGTACTAGCGGAAACACCGGGGAGCTGTTTTTT.

V usage is TRBV12-5 and J usage is TRBJ2-4; D remains ambiguous. Germline CDR1 is LGHNT and CDR2 is FRNRAP. The CDR3 loop spans 14 amino acids. With 0 bases removed from V and 1 base from J, the gap between germline ends came to 4 bases. The CDR3 region is CASGLVGAKNIQYF. CDR3 DNA: TGTGCTAGTGGTTTGGTGGGGGCCAAAAACATTCAGTACTTC.

Points on this clonotype: With a much larger clone just one base away, this may be a read error. The CDR3 is CASSPDLHNEQFF. The CDR3 DNA reads as TGTGCCAGCAGTCCCGACCTACACAATGAGCAGTTCTTC. The chain couples TRBV6-5 to TRBJ2-1; no clear D. With 5 bases removed from V and 5 bases from J, the gap between germline ends came to 10 bases. Germline CDR1 reads MNHEY; CDR2 reads SVGAGI. There are 13 residues in the CDR3.

In its sample, this clonotype was seen many times. The chain links TRBV20-1 to TRBJ2-3; D is ambiguous. The CDR3 is 14 residues long. V lost 6 bases and J lost 0, with 13 bases in between. Per the germline V gene, CDR1 is DFQATT and CDR2 is SNEGSKA (reference sequence). The CDR3 nucleotides are TGCAGTGCGAAGACCCCTTTCAGCACAGATACGCAGTATTTT. It translates to CSAKTPFSTDTQYF.

A word on this clonotype: A read error may be the cause here, since a much bigger clone is one base away. V gene TRBV7-2 combines with J gene TRBJ2-5, with 9 bases that match TRBD2. The CDR3 totals 15 residues. Germline values: CDR1 SGHTA, CDR2 FQGNSA. CDR3 coding DNA: TGTGCCAGCAGCTTACTTGGCGGGAGGGCCGGGACCCAGCACTTC. Translation gives CASSLLGGRAGTQHF.

This clonotype was counted at least ten times. The chain carries TRBV29-1 and TRBJ1-2; D might be TRBD1 (5 bases). Germline CDR1 and CDR2: SQVTM and ANQGSEA. V gave up 5 bases and J gave up 14 bases, with 18 bases separating them. The CDR3 runs 11 residues. The CDR3 bases are TGCAGCGTTAGTAACAGGCTTGAGGGTACCTTC. Translation gives CSVSNRLEGTF.

Notes on this clonotype: A clone one base away is much larger, so this may be a read error. The V gene is TRBV4-1, the J gene TRBJ2-1; tentative D call: TRBD2 (5 bases). The CDR3 spans 14 residues. Germline CDR1 is MGHRA and CDR2 is YSYEKL. The CDR3 sequence is CASSQVGSYNEQSF. Written as DNA, the CDR3 is TGCGCCAGCAGCCAGGTGGGGAGCTACAATGAGCAGTCCTTC.

Here the CDR3 DNA reads TGTGCCACGACTAGCGGGAGAACCGGGGAGCTGTTTTTT. Translation gives CATTSGRTGELFF. The V call is TRBV10-3, the J call TRBJ2-2; 12 bases are shared with TRBD2. There are 13 residues in the CDR3. J was trimmed by 5 bases and V by 10 bases; bases with no gene match: 2. Germline assignment: CDR1 ENHRY and CDR2 SYGVKD.

Ten or more counts support this clonotype. V usage is TRBV2 and J usage is TRBJ1-3, with D tentatively TRBD1 (6 bases). Germline V gives CDR1 SNHLY, CDR2 FYNNEI. This CDR3 is built from 17 residues. Trimming took off 5 bases at V and 2 bases at J, with 19 bases between the two ends. The CDR3 coding sequence is TGTGCCAGCAGTCGGGAACCACAGGGAATCGCTGGAAACACCATATATTTT. Residues: CASSREPQGIAGNTIYF.

This clonotype was observed a few times. This chain uses TRBV6-2 or TRBV6-3 with TRBJ2-6; 11 nucleotides align to TRBD1. This CDR3 has 23 residues. From germline, CDR1 is MNHEY and CDR2 SVGEGT. The V gene end was trimmed by 2 bases and the J gene end by 0 bases; junction bases not matched to a gene: 18. CDR3 protein: CASSYPSSRGRGQGGSGANVLTF. CDR3 nucleotide sequence: TGTGCCAGCAGTTACCCTTCGAGTCGGGGACGGGGACAGGGGGGCTCTGGGGCCAACGTCCTGACTTTC.

On this clonotype: Given a much more abundant clone one base away, this may be a read error. The DNA for the CDR3 is TGTGTCAGCTTCACAGTAGGGGGTCGAGAGACCCAGTACTTC. This codes for CVSFTVGGRETQYF. The chain links TRBV6-6 to TRBJ2-5; tentatively, D is TRBD1 (6 bases). The CDR3 is made up of 14 amino acids. Per the germline V gene, CDR1 is MNHNY and CDR2 is SVGAGI (reference sequence).

This clonotype was seen at least ten times. The chain employs TRBV11-3 and TRBJ2-1; 10 bases line up with TRBD2. Germline CDR1 SGHNT, CDR2 YENEEA. With 6 bases clipped from V and 5 bases from J, the junction kept 4 bases outside the gene matches. The CDR3 has 14 residues. The chain's CDR3 is CASRLLAGHNEQFF. The CDR3 DNA sequence: TGTGCCAGCAGACTACTAGCGGGACACAATGAGCAGTTCTTC.

V and J are TRBV5-1 and TRBJ2-1; 11 positions match TRBD2. CDR3 length equals 13 residues. V lost 2 bases to trimming and J lost 15 bases; unmatched junction nucleotides: 7. Germline V lookup: CDR1 SGHRS, CDR2 YFSETQ. DNA of the CDR3: TGCGCCAGCAGCTTCAGACTAGCGGGAAAGCGGTTCTTC. As protein: CASSFRLAGKRFF. The whole variable domain, filled in from reference TRBV5-1 and TRBJ2-1, reads KAGVTQTPRYLIKTRGQQVTLSCSPISGHRSVSWYQQTPGQGLQFLFEYFSETQRNKGNFPGRFSGRQFSNSRSEMNVSTLELGDSALYLCASSFRLAGKRFFGPGTRLTVL.